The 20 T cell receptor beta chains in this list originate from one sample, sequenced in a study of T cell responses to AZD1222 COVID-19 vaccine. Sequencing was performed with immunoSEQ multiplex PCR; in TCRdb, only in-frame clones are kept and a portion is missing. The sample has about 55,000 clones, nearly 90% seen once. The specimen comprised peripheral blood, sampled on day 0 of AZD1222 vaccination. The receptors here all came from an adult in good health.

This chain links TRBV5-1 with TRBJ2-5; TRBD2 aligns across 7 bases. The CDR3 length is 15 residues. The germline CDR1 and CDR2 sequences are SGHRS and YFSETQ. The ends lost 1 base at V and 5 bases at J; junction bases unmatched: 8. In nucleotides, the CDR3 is TGCGCCAGCAGCTTGTCAGGACTAGGCGCGGAGACCCAGTACTTC. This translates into CASSLSGLGAETQYF.

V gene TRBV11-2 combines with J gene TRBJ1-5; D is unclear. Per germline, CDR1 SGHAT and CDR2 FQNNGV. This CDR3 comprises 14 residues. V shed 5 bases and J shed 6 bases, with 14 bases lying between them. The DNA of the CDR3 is TGTGCCAGCAGCCTAAACAGTATCTCTCAGCCCCAGCATTTT. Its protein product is CASSLNSISQPQHF.

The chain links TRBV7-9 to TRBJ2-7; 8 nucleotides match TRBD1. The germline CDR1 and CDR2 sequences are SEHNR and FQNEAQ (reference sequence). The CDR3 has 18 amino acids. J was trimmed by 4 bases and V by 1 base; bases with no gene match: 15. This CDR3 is CASSLGVAGQGNQYEQYF. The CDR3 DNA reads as TGTGCCAGCAGCTTAGGAGTAGCCGGACAGGGAAATCAATACGAGCAGTACTTC.

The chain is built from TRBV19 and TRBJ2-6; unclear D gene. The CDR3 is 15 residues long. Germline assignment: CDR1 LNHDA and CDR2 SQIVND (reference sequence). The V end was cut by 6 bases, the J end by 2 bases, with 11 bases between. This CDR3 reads CASRGPLAGANVLTF. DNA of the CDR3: TGTGCCAGTAGAGGGCCCTTGGCTGGGGCCAACGTCCTGACTTTC.

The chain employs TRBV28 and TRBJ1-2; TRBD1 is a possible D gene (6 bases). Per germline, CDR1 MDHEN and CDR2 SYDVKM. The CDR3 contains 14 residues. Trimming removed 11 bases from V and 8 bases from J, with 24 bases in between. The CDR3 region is CAHTPGEHRDGYTF. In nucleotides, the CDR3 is TGTGCCCACACCCCCGGAGAACACAGGGACGGCTACACCTTC.

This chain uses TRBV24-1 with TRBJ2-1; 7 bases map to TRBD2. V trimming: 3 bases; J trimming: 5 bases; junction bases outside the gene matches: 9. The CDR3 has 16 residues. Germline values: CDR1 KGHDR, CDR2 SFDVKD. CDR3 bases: TGTGCCACCAGTGATAGGAGCGGGGCGGTGCACAATGAGCAGTTCTTC. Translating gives CATSDRSGAVHNEQFF.

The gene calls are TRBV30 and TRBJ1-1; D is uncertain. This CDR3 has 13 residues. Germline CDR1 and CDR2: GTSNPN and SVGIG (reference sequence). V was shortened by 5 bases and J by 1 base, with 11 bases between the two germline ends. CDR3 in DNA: TGTGCCTGGCAGAAGAGAGGGAACACTGAAGCTTTCTTT. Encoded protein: CAWQKRGNTEAFF.

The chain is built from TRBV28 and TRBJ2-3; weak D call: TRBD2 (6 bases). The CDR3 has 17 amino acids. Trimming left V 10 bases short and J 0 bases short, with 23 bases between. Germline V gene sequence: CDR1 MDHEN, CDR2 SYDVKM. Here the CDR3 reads CATRPSIAATSTDTQYF. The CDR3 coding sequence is TGTGCCACCCGCCCATCCATAGCGGCTACTAGCACAGATACGCAGTATTTT. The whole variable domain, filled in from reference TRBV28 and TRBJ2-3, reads DVKVTQSSRYLVKRTGEKVFLECVQDMDHENMFWYRQDPGLGLRLIYFSYDVKMKEKGDIPEGYSVSREKKERFSLILESASTNQTSMYLCATRPSIAATSTDTQYFGPGTRLTVL.

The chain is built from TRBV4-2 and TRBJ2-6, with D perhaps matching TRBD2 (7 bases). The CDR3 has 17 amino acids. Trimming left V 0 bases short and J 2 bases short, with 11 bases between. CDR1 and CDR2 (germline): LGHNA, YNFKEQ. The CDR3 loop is CASSQDWGGAGANVLTF. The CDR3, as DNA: TGTGCCAGCAGCCAAGATTGGGGGGGCGCTGGGGCCAACGTCCTGACTTTC.

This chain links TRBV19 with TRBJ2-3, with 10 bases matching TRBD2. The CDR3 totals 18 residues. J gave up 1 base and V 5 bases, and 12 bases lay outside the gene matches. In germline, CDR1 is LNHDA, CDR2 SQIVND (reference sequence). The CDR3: CASSVRLILAGGTDTQYF. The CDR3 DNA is TGTGCCAGTAGTGTTCGACTTATCCTAGCGGGGGGCACAGATACGCAGTATTTT.

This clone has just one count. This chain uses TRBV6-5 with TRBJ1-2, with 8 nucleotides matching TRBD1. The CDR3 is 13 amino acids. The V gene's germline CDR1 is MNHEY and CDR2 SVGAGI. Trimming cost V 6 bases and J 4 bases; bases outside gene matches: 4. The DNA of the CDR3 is TGTGCCAGCAGAGGACAGGGAGGCTATGGCTACACCTTC. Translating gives CASRGQGGYGYTF.

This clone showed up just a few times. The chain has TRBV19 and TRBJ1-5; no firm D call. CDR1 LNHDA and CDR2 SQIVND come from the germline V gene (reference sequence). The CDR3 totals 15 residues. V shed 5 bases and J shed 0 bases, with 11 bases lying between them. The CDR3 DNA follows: TGTGCCAGTAGTGGTGGGGATTATAGCAATCAGCCCCAGCATTTT. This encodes CASSGGDYSNQPQHF.

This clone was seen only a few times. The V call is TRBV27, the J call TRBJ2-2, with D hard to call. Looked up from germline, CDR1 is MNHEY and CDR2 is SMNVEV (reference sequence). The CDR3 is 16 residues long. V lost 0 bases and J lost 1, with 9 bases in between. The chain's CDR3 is CASSLSALLNTGELFF. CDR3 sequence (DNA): TGTGCCAGCAGTTTATCGGCTCTTTTGAACACCGGGGAGCTGTTTTTT.

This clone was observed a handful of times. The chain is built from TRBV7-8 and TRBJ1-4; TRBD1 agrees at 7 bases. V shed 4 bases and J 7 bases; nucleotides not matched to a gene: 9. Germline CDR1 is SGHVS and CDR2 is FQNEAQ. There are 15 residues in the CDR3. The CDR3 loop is CASSSYRGAREKLFF. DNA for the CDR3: TGTGCCAGCAGCTCTTACAGGGGCGCCCGTGAAAAACTGTTTTTT.

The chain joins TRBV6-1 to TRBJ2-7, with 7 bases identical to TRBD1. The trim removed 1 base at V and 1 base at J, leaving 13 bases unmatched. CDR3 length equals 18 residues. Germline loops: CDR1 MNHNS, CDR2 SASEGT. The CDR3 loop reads CASSEGLGGRGRSYEQYF. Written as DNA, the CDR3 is TGTGCCAGCAGTGAAGGCCTTGGGGGCAGGGGGAGATCCTACGAGCAGTACTTC.

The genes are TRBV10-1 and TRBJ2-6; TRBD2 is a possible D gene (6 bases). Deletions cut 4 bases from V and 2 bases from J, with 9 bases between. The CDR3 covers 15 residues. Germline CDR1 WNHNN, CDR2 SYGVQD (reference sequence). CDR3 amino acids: CASSGGGAGANVLTF. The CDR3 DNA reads TGCGCCAGCAGTGGTGGAGGGGCTGGGGCCAACGTCCTGACTTTC.

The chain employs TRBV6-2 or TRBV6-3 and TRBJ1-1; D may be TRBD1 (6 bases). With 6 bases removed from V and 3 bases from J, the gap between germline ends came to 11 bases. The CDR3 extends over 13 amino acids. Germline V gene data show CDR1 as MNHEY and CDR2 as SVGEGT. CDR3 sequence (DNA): TGTGCCAGCAGCCAGGGGCGATACACTGAAGCTTTCTTT. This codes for CASSQGRYTEAFF.

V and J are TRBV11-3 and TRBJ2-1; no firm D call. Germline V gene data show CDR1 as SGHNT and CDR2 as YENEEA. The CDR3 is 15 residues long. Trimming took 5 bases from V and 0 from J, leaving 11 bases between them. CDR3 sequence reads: CASSPDQSSYNEQFF. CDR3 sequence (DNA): TGTGCCAGCAGCCCGGACCAGAGCTCCTACAATGAGCAGTTCTTC.

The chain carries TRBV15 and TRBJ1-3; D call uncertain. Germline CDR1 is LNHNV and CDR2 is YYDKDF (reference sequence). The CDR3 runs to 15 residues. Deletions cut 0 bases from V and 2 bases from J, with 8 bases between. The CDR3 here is CATSRDRIPGNTIYF. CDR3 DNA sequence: TGTGCCACCAGCAGAGATCGGATACCTGGAAACACCATATATTTT.

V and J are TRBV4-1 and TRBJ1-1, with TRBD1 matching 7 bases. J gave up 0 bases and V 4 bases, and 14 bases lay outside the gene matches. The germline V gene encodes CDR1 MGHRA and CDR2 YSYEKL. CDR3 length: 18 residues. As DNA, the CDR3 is TGCGCCAGCAGCCTCACGGTCAGGGGGAGGAGGATGAACACTGAAGCTTTCTTT. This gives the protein CASSLTVRGRRMNTEAFF.